This entry features one T cell receptor (beta chain) sequence. The CDR3 loop spans 12 amino acids. The V end lost 9 bases, the J end lost 8 bases, and 13 bases lay between the germline ends. The germline CDR1 and CDR2 sequences are ENHRY and SYGVKD. The sample belongs to a study of OX40 agonist ivuxolimab in advanced cancers. Sequencing was performed with immunoSEQ multiplex PCR; in TCRdb, only in-frame clones are kept and a portion is missing. The sample lists 41,000 or so clones, more than 70% occurring once. The material was CD4+ or CD8+ T cells sorted from blood, obtained in a trial of the OX40 agonist ivuxolimab. This TCR was recovered from an adult with an advanced solid tumor such as melanoma, head and neck, liver or kidney cancer. The gene calls are TRBV10-3 and TRBJ1-4; D is uncertain. The CDR3 sequence: CAIRGEEEKLFF. Here the CDR3 DNA reads TGTGCCATTCGCGGAGAGGAGGAAAAACTGTTTTTT.